These 9 T cell receptor beta chains came from one sample sequenced in a study of neoadjuvant nivolumab and ipilimumab in lung cancer. Only in-frame clones appear in the TCRdb table, and some are missing; sequencing was by immunoSEQ multiplex PCR. Found here are some 50,000 clones, roughly 91% of them singletons; the top ten hold more than 3%. Here the sequenced sample was blood, taken before neoadjuvant nivolumab, alone or with ipilimumab. The receptors were sampled from an adult with non-small cell lung cancer. Some clones in this sample may be carry-over from other donors' samples.

As regards this clone: One end of the junction varies from germline; a read error may be responsible. This chain connects TRBV7-7 to TRBJ2-7; 13 positions agree with TRBD2. Looked up from germline, CDR1 is SSHAT and CDR2 is FNYEAQ (reference sequence). The CDR3 runs to 14 residues. The CDR3: CASSLGTSGDEQYF. CDR3 nucleotides: TGTGCTAGCAGCTTGGGGACTAGCGGGGACGAGCAGTACTTC.

This chain connects TRBV18 to TRBJ2-7; 10 bases align to TRBD2. The CDR3 extends over 15 amino acids. Germline V gives CDR1 KGHSH, CDR2 LQKENI. Trimming took 5 bases from V and 3 from J; bases not matched to a gene: 7. CDR3 sequence reads: CASSYGSSGSYEQYF. DNA for the CDR3: TGTGCCAGCTCATACGGGTCTAGCGGGAGCTACGAGCAGTACTTC.

The chain has TRBV2 and TRBJ2-2; D perhaps matches TRBD1 (5 bases). In germline, CDR1 is SNHLY, CDR2 FYNNEI. The CDR3 has 14 amino acids. Trimming stripped 4 bases from V and 6 bases from J, with 12 bases between. The CDR3 reads CASSALTEAGELFF. CDR3 nucleotide sequence: TGTGCCAGCAGTGCGTTGACAGAAGCCGGGGAGCTGTTTTTT.

The genes are TRBV9 and TRBJ2-5, with unresolved D. The CDR3 runs to 14 residues. Trimming pared 2 bases from V and 1 base from J, leaving 9 bases between. CDR1 and CDR2 (germline): SGDLS, YYNGEE. The CDR3 DNA follows: TGTGCCAGCAGCGTTGGATGGACCCAAGAGACCCAGTACTTC. Its protein is CASSVGWTQETQYF.

The gene calls are TRBV5-4 and TRBJ2-2; D is undetermined. From germline, CDR1 is SGHNT and CDR2 YYREEE (reference sequence). V was cut by 1 base and J by 5 bases, with 9 bases left in between. CDR3 length: 14 amino acids. The DNA of the CDR3 is TGTGCCAGCAGCTTGAACAGAGCGACCGGGGAGCTGTTTTTT. This encodes CASSLNRATGELFF.

V gene TRBV5-1 combines with J gene TRBJ2-3; 7 nucleotides match TRBD2. Unmatched junction bases numbered 7, after V lost 4 bases and J lost 5 bases. Per the germline V gene, CDR1 is SGHRS and CDR2 is YFSETQ. The CDR3 is 14 amino acids. CDR3 amino acids: CASSPRVAGDTQYF. Written as DNA, the CDR3 is TGCGCCAGCAGCCCCCGGGTAGCGGGAGATACGCAGTATTTT. Filled out from reference TRBV5-1 and TRBJ2-3, the complete variable domain reads KAGVTQTPRYLIKTRGQQVTLSCSPISGHRSVSWYQQTPGQGLQFLFEYFSETQRNKGNFPGRFSGRQFSNSRSEMNVSTLELGDSALYLCASSPRVAGDTQYFGPGTRLTVL.

The chain recombines TRBV6-5 with TRBJ1-2, with a tentative D call TRBD1 (6 bases). The CDR3 contains 14 residues. V dropped 5 bases and J dropped 2 bases, with 12 bases sitting between them. Germline CDR1 reads MNHEY; CDR2 reads SVGAGI. CDR3 in amino acids: CASSGWDNNYGYTF. Here the CDR3 DNA reads TGTGCCAGCAGTGGGTGGGACAACAACTATGGCTACACCTTC.

The chain couples TRBV9 to TRBJ2-2; D might be TRBD2 (5 bases). The V gene's germline CDR1 is SGDLS and CDR2 YYNGEE. The CDR3 consists of 14 residues. Trimming cost V 0 bases and J 4 bases, with 7 bases left between them. CDR3 sequence reads: CASSVVAGTGELFF. In nucleotides, the CDR3 is TGTGCCAGCAGCGTAGTGGCGGGCACCGGGGAGCTGTTTTTT.

This clone was seen a handful of times. The chain couples TRBV7-2 to TRBJ2-3, with 7 bases fitting TRBD2. V lost 3 bases and J lost 2; bases outside the gene matches: 11. The CDR3 length is 17 residues. Germline values: CDR1 SGHTA, CDR2 FQGNSA. CDR3 coding DNA: TGTGCCAGCAGCTTGTACTTATTCCTAGCGGCCACAGATACGCAGTATTTT. Its translation: CASSLYLFLAATDTQYF. The variable domain in full, completed from reference TRBV7-2 and TRBJ2-3, reads GAGVSQSPSNKVTEKGKDVELRCDPISGHTALYWYRQSLGQGLEFLIYFQGNSAPDKSGLPSDRFSAERTGGSVSTLTIQRTQQEDSAVYLCASSLYLFLAATDTQYFGPGTRLTVL.